This T cell receptor (beta chain) was observed in a study of PD-1 blockade in mismatch repair-deficient tumors. CDR3 length: 15 amino acids. Germline lookup yields CDR1 MNHEY and CDR2 SMNVEV (reference sequence). Germline trimming cut 8 bases from V and 3 bases from J; bases unmatched to any gene: 5. The table came from immunoSEQ multiplex PCR; TCRdb's copy has only in-frame clones and leaves some out. The sample includes some 130,000 clones, 88% of them seen just once. The chain recombines TRBV27 with TRBJ2-2, with 11 bases matching TRBD1. The material was peripheral blood, obtained just under 74 weeks after starting pembrolizumab. The sequence derives from an adult with mismatch repair-deficient cancer. In nucleotides, the CDR3 is TGTGCCAGCTGGACAGGGGGCCGGCACACCGGGGAGCTGTTTTTT. As protein: CASWTGGRHTGELFF.